A single sample gave rise to the 17 T cell receptor beta chains below, sequenced in a study of T-cell reconstitution after alpha-beta-depleted transplantation in children. A TCRbeta library incorporating unique molecular identifiers was prepared. In TCRdb, the PCR reads were re-called with MiXCR into one record per CDR3 protein. This repertoire shows about 370,000 distinct CDR3 sequences, roughly 20% found once; its top ten account for less than 4.5%. Sequenced here: PBMCs from the stem cell graft donor, sampled from the stem cell graft. All receptors derive from a human donor who donated a stem cell graft to a child with acute myeloid leukemia.

This clonotype occurred a few times. The chain employs TRBV7-2 and TRBJ2-7; TRBD2 is a possible D gene (5 bases). CDR3 size: 13 residues. The germline V and J ends were trimmed by 5 bases and 5 bases, with 13 bases remaining between them. Germline lookup yields CDR1 SGHTA and CDR2 FQGNSA. CDR3 amino acids: CASSLKTRDEQYF. The CDR3 coding sequence is TGTGCCAGCAGCCTAAAAACTAGGGACGAGCAGTACTTC. Using reference TRBV7-2 and TRBJ2-7 for the parts outside the CDR3, the full variable domain is GAGVSQSPSNKVTEKGKDVELRCDPISGHTALYWYRQSLGQGLEFLIYFQGNSAPDKSGLPSDRFSAERTGGSVSTLTIQRTQQEDSAVYLCASSLKTRDEQYFGPGTRLTVT.

The chain links TRBV29-1 to TRBJ2-5, with D perhaps given as TRBD1 or TRBD2 (6 bases each). Trimming removed 3 bases from V and 5 bases from J, with 22 bases in between. Per the germline V gene, CDR1 is SQVTM and CDR2 is ANQGSEA. The CDR3 spans 16 residues. In nucleotides, the CDR3 is TGCAGCGTTGAGGGGGATTCCGGGGGCGGAGGGGAGACCCAGTACTTC. Translating gives CSVEGDSGGGGETQYF.

V gene TRBV29-1 combines with J gene TRBJ1-1, with D possibly being TRBD1 (6 bases). Germline CDR1 SQVTM, CDR2 ANQGSEA. The CDR3 sequence is 13 residues long. V dropped 4 bases and J dropped 4 bases, with 13 bases sitting between them. CDR3 nucleotide sequence: TGCAGCGTTGCCCTAAGGACAGTCACTGAAGCTTTCTTT. Amino acid sequence: CSVALRTVTEAFF.

The gene calls are TRBV27 and TRBJ2-2; 10 bases are shared with TRBD2. Germline V gene data show CDR1 as MNHEY and CDR2 as SMNVEV (reference sequence). CDR3 size: 17 residues. With V trimmed by 3 bases and J by 5 bases, 9 bases remained unmatched. Written as DNA, the CDR3 is TGTGCCAGCAGTTTGAGCTTGCTAGCGGGAGAAACCGGGGAGCTGTTTTTT. As protein: CASSLSLLAGETGELFF.

This clonotype was counted a few times. The chain carries TRBV7-9 and TRBJ1-5; D perhaps matches TRBD1 (6 bases). There are 14 residues in the CDR3. V was cut by 5 bases and J by 5 bases, with 13 bases left in between. In germline, CDR1 is SEHNR, CDR2 FQNEAQ (reference sequence). The CDR3 nucleotides are TGTGCCAGCAGCGACACAGGGCTAGATCAGCCCCAGCATTTT. This encodes CASSDTGLDQPQHF.

The table lists this clonotype with many counts. The CDR3 region is CSVEVSYEQYF. Here the CDR3 DNA reads TGCAGCGTTGAGGTCTCCTACGAGCAGTACTTC. This chain joins TRBV29-1 and TRBJ2-7; D gene ambiguous. The CDR3 loop spans 11 amino acids. Trimming took off 3 bases at V and 0 bases at J, with 3 bases between the two ends. CDR1 and CDR2 (germline): SQVTM, ANQGSEA.

The chain couples TRBV3-1 to TRBJ2-1; TRBD1 matches 10 bases. J gave up 2 bases and V 4 bases, and 2 bases lay outside the gene matches. This CDR3 comprises 15 residues. Looked up from germline, CDR1 is LGHDT and CDR2 is YNNKEL (reference sequence). CDR3 bases: TGTGCCAGCAGCCCCGGGACAGGGGCCTACAATGAGCAGTTCTTC. This codes for CASSPGTGAYNEQFF.

This clonotype was seen a handful of times. The chain has TRBV12-3 or TRBV12-4 and TRBJ1-4; perhaps TRBD1 as D (6 bases). This CDR3 is 16 amino acids long. V was clipped by 3 bases and J by 8 bases, with 19 bases between them. The CDR3 here is CASSLITTRGGEKLFF. The CDR3 coding sequence is TGTGCCAGCAGTTTGATCACCACTCGTGGGGGCGAAAAACTGTTTTTT.

The chain recombines TRBV29-1 with TRBJ2-6, with 7 bases that match TRBD1. The trim removed 2 bases at V and 2 bases at J, leaving 3 bases unmatched. The CDR3 contains 15 residues. Germline CDR1 SQVTM, CDR2 ANQGSEA. The CDR3: CSVETQGAGANVLTF. In DNA, the CDR3 is TGCAGCGTTGAAACCCAGGGGGCTGGGGCCAACGTCCTGACTTTC.

This clonotype showed up many times. This chain uses TRBV29-1 with TRBJ1-1; D gene ambiguous. Germline CDR1 and CDR2: SQVTM and ANQGSEA. The CDR3 runs to 11 residues. In nucleotides, the CDR3 is TGCAGGGCACAGAAGAACACTGAAGCTTTCTTT. Its translation: CRAQKNTEAFF. Filled out from reference TRBV29-1 and TRBJ1-1, the complete variable domain reads SAVISQKPSRDICQRGTSLTIQCQVDSQVTMMFWYRQQPGQSLTLIATANQGSEATYESGFVIDKFPISRPNLTFSTLTVSNMSPEDSSIYLCRAQKNTEAFFGQGTRLTVV.

The gene calls are TRBV20-1 and TRBJ2-6; D perhaps matches TRBD1 (8 bases). Germline CDR1 is DFQATT and CDR2 is SNEGSKA (reference sequence). The ends were cut back, 3 bases at V and 0 bases at J, with 12 bases in the middle. The CDR3 loop spans 16 amino acids. The CDR3 nucleotides are TGCAGTGCTAGGGACAGGGACTACTCTGGGGCCAACGTCCTGACTTTC. Residues: CSARDRDYSGANVLTF.

This clonotype occurred a few times. The rearrangement uses TRBV28 and TRBJ2-1; D may match TRBD1 or TRBD2 (6 bases each). The CDR3 totals 15 residues. V was clipped by 5 bases and J by 5 bases, with 16 bases between them. Germline V CDR1 and CDR2: MDHEN, SYDVKM. The CDR3 sequence: CASSHSGAVNNEQFF. DNA for the CDR3: TGTGCCAGCAGTCACTCGGGGGCGGTTAACAATGAGCAGTTCTTC.

The chain couples TRBV6-2 or TRBV6-3 to TRBJ2-3, with unresolved D. Trimming removed 0 bases at V and 4 bases at J, with 17 bases between. The CDR3 contains 17 residues. Germline values: CDR1 MNHEY, CDR2 SVGEGT. CDR3 DNA sequence: TGTGCCAGCAGTTACTCGGCGTCTATGCTTTCCCCAGATACGCAGTATTTT. This translates into CASSYSASMLSPDTQYF.

This clonotype was recorded a few times. The CDR3 DNA sequence: TGCGCCAGCAGCCGGACAGGGCTGGAAGATACGCAGTATTTT. This codes for CASSRTGLEDTQYF. V gene TRBV4-1 combines with J gene TRBJ2-3; 8 positions agree with TRBD1. After removal of 4 bases from V and 5 bases from J, the junction contained 5 bases not matched to a gene. Germline CDR1 reads MGHRA; CDR2 reads YSYEKL. This CDR3 is built from 14 residues.

This clonotype has only a few counts. V gene TRBV5-1 combines with J gene TRBJ1-1; TRBD1 agrees at 7 bases. The CDR3 is made up of 16 amino acids. Germline loops: CDR1 SGHRS, CDR2 YFSETQ. The J segment lost 1 base and the V segment lost 0 bases, leaving 6 bases of the junction unmatched. The CDR3 spells CASSLGPQGGNTEAFF. CDR3 DNA: TGCGCCAGCAGCTTGGGACCGCAGGGGGGGAACACTGAAGCTTTCTTT.

This chain connects TRBV20-1 to TRBJ1-1; possible D gene TRBD1, 5 bases. This CDR3 has 14 amino acids. Germline V lookup: CDR1 DFQATT, CDR2 SNEGSKA (reference sequence). With 0 bases removed from V and 4 bases from J, the gap between germline ends came to 12 bases. In nucleotides, the CDR3 is TGCAGTGCTAGAGAGTCTGGGGCGACCACTGAAGCTTTCTTT. Protein: CSARESGATTEAFF.

This clonotype was recorded a few times. The chain uses TRBV28 and TRBJ1-2; weak D call: TRBD1 (6 bases). CDR3 length: 18 residues. Per germline, CDR1 MDHEN and CDR2 SYDVKM. V was pared by 2 bases and J by 1 base, with 20 bases between. The CDR3 loop is CASSLLSTDSYFNYGYTF. CDR3 sequence (DNA): TGTGCCAGCAGTTTACTCTCCACGGACAGCTATTTTAACTATGGCTACACCTTC.